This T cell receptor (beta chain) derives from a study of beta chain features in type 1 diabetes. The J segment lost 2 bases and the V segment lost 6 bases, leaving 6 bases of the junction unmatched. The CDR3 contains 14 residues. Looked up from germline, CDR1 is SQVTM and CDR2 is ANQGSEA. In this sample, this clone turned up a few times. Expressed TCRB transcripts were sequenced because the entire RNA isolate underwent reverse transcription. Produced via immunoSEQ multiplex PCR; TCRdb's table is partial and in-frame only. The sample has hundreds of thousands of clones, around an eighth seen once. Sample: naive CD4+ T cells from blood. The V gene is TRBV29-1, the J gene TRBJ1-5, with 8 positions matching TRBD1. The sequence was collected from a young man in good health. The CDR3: CSVAGGAGNQPQHF. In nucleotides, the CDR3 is TGCAGCGTCGCAGGGGGCGCGGGCAATCAGCCCCAGCATTTT.